The rows below give T cell receptor beta chains drawn from one sample of a study of blood T cell repertoires in COVID-19. Some clones are missing from TCRdb's copy, which holds only in-frame ones; the method was immunoSEQ multiplex PCR. The sample records 200,000 to 250,000 clones, more than 75% being singletons. Sequencing used peripheral blood. The receptors were gathered from a human donor in a cohort sampled during active COVID-19. The CDR3 runs from the conserved cysteine through the conserved F or W. The D gene is left open where the match is weak. Clone size, where shown, is once, few, many, or a class for clones that have expanded.

size: NA
D: NA
V: TRBV7-8
J: TRBJ1-5
CDR3: CASSLGAGGNQPQHF
DNA: TGTGCCAGCAGCTTAGGCGCAGGGGGCAATCAGCCCCAGCATTTT

size: few
D: NA
V: TRBV7-9
J: TRBJ2-1
CDR3: CASRLGGGEQFF
DNA: TGTGCCAGCAGGTTAGGGGGAGGCGAGCAGTTCTTC

size: NA
D: TRBD2
V: TRBV11-2
J: TRBJ2-5
CDR3: CASSLAPDGTRSETQYF
DNA: TGTGCCAGCAGCTTAGCCCCAGACGGGACTAGAAGTGAGACCCAGTACTTC

size: once
D: TRBD2
V: TRBV5-4
J: TRBJ2-5
CDR3: CASSFIAGRTQYF
DNA: TGTGCCAGCAGCTTCATAGCGGGGCGGACCCAGTACTTC

size: NA
D: NA
V: TRBV20-1
J: TRBJ2-2
CDR3: CSASGLFDTGELFF
DNA: TGCAGTGCTAGTGGACTTTTCGACACCGGGGAGCTGTTTTTT

size: once
D: NA
V: TRBV29-1
J: TRBJ1-1
CDR3: CSVADRRGAFF
DNA: TGCAGCGTTGCTGACCGCCGGGGAGCTTTCTTT

size: once
D: TRBD1
V: TRBV18
J: TRBJ1-4
CDR3: CASSPLGTGTEKLFF
DNA: TGTGCCAGCTCACCCCTCGGGACAGGAACCGAAAAACTGTTTTTT

size: few
D: TRBD1
V: TRBV19
J: TRBJ1-2
CDR3: CASSIGQGVSYTF
DNA: TGTGCCAGTAGTATAGGACAGGGAGTGAGCTACACCTTC

size: NA
D: TRBD1
V: TRBV5-1
J: TRBJ2-2
CDR3: CASSLSPDRVITGELFF
DNA: TGCGCCAGCAGCTTAAGCCCGGACAGGGTTATAACCGGGGAGCTGTTTTTT

size: NA
D: NA
V: TRBV24-1
J: TRBJ2-1
CDR3: CATSDGKGAYNEQFF
DNA: TGTGCCACCAGTGACGGGAAGGGGGCCTACAATGAGCAGTTCTTC

size: NA
D: NA
V: TRBV5-6
J: TRBJ1-1
CDR3: CASSPPAGTSGSSEAFF
DNA: TGTGCCAGCAGCCCCCCCGCTGGGACCAGCGGGTCCAGTGAAGCTTTCTTT

size: NA
D: NA
V: TRBV24-1
J: TRBJ2-1
CDR3: CATLGNNEQFF
DNA: TGTGCCACCCTCGGGAACAATGAGCAGTTCTTC

size: NA
D: TRBD1
V: TRBV5-1
J: TRBJ2-1
CDR3: CASSFSSSGTVSYNEQFF
DNA: TGCGCCAGCAGCTTCTCGAGCTCCGGGACAGTATCCTACAATGAGCAGTTCTTC

size: NA
D: NA
V: TRBV15
J: TRBJ2-5
CDR3: CATSRDWGEETQYF
DNA: TGTGCCACCAGCAGAGATTGGGGGGAGGAGACCCAGTACTTC

size: NA
D: NA
V: TRBV5-5
J: TRBJ2-5
CDR3: CASSLETPAVETQYF
DNA: TGTGCCAGCAGCTTGGAGACCCCCGCGGTGGAGACCCAGTACTTC

size: NA
D: TRBD1
V: TRBV27
J: TRBJ1-5
CDR3: CASSSGGAPQPQHF
DNA: TGTGCCAGCAGTTCAGGGGGCGCCCCTCAGCCCCAGCATTTT

size: NA
D: NA
V: TRBV9
J: TRBJ1-2
CDR3: CASSDSGLRGYTF
DNA: TGTGCCAGCAGCGATTCAGGGTTGAGGGGCTACACCTTC

size: NA
D: NA
V: TRBV29-1
J: TRBJ1-1
CDR3: CSVEGWAGRTEAFF
DNA: TGCAGCGTTGAAGGTTGGGCAGGGCGCACTGAAGCTTTCTTT

size: NA
D: TRBD2
V: TRBV7-9
J: TRBJ2-2
CDR3: CASSASGQANTGELFF
DNA: TGTGCCAGCAGCGCTAGCGGGCAAGCGAACACCGGGGAGCTGTTTTTT

size: NA
D: NA
V: TRBV28
J: TRBJ1-2
CDR3: CASSVNYGYTF
DNA: TGTGCCAGCAGCGTTAATTATGGCTACACCTTC

size: NA
D: TRBD1
V: TRBV28
J: TRBJ1-1
CDR3: CASTYLGTGRTEAFF
DNA: TGTGCCAGCACGTACCTCGGGACAGGGAGGACTGAAGCTTTCTTT

size: NA
D: TRBD2
V: TRBV7-9
J: TRBJ2-3
CDR3: CASSLVLSGNTDTQYF
DNA: TGTGCCAGCAGCTTGGTCTTAAGCGGGAACACAGATACGCAGTATTTT

size: few
D: TRBD2
V: TRBV9
J: TRBJ2-1
CDR3: CASSVGTSVFYNEQFF
DNA: TGTGCCAGCAGCGTTGGGACTAGCGTTTTCTACAATGAGCAGTTCTTC

size: NA
D: NA
V: TRBV12-3/TRBV12-4
J: TRBJ2-4
CDR3: CASSIPPRNIQYF
DNA: TGTGCCAGCAGCATACCCCCTCGGAACATTCAGTACTTC

size: NA
D: NA
V: TRBV27
J: TRBJ1-1
CDR3: CASRPHRGGNTEAFF
DNA: TGTGCCAGCAGGCCCCATAGGGGGGGGAACACTGAAGCTTTCTTT

size: NA
D: NA
V: TRBV28
J: TRBJ1-2
CDR3: CASSLTGRGYTF
DNA: TGTGCCAGCAGTTTGACGGGGAGAGGCTACACCTTC

size: NA
D: TRBD1
V: TRBV5-1
J: TRBJ2-5
CDR3: CASSLGGGFTQETQYF
DNA: TGCGCCAGCAGCTTGGGAGGGGGCTTTACCCAAGAGACCCAGTACTTC

size: NA
D: NA
V: TRBV18
J: TRBJ1-2
CDR3: CASSPRAGEIYGYTF
DNA: TGTGCCAGCTCACCACGGGCAGGGGAGATCTATGGCTACACCTTC

size: NA
D: NA
V: TRBV6-5
J: TRBJ1-5
CDR3: CASCSGRGGEDQPQHF
DNA: TGTGCCAGCTGTTCGGGGAGAGGGGGAGAGGACCAGCCCCAGCATTTT

size: few
D: NA
V: TRBV5-5
J: TRBJ2-3
CDR3: CASTPPGGTDTQYF
DNA: TGTGCCAGCACCCCTCCGGGGGGCACAGATACGCAGTATTTT

size: NA
D: TRBD2
V: TRBV15
J: TRBJ2-7
CDR3: CATSRGLAGIEQYF
DNA: TGTGCCACCAGCAGGGGACTAGCGGGGATTGAGCAGTACTTC

size: NA
D: TRBD2
V: TRBV27
J: TRBJ2-1
CDR3: CASRPDLSGGRNEQFF
DNA: TGTGCCAGCAGGCCAGACCTCTCGGGGGGGCGAAATGAGCAGTTCTTC

size: NA
D: TRBD2
V: TRBV3-1/TRBV3-2
J: TRBJ2-5
CDR3: CASSQDLAGGKQETQYF
DNA: TGTGCCAGCAGCCAAGATCTAGCGGGAGGGAAACAAGAGACCCAGTACTTC

size: NA
D: NA
V: TRBV7-2
J: TRBJ2-4
CDR3: CASSSQGSVSIQYF
DNA: TGTGCCAGCAGCTCGCAGGGGTCGGTCAGCATTCAGTACTTC

size: NA
D: NA
V: TRBV11-3
J: TRBJ2-5
CDR3: CASSSRGETQYF
DNA: TGTGCCAGCAGCTCACGGGGGGAGACCCAGTACTTC

size: NA
D: NA
V: TRBV6-5
J: TRBJ1-5
CDR3: CASSRQGNQPQHF
DNA: TGTGCCAGCAGTAGGCAGGGCAATCAGCCCCAGCATTTT

size: NA
D: TRBD1
V: TRBV7-9
J: TRBJ2-3
CDR3: CASRPGGSTDTQYF
DNA: TGTGCCAGCAGACCAGGGGGTAGCACAGATACGCAGTATTTT

size: NA
D: TRBD1
V: TRBV3-1/TRBV3-2
J: TRBJ1-2
CDR3: CASSHPSYRGRSDWDGYTF
DNA: TGTGCCAGCAGCCACCCTTCTTACAGGGGGCGCTCGGATTGGGATGGCTACACCTTC

size: NA
D: NA
V: TRBV4-1
J: TRBJ1-4
CDR3: CASSHPRGRPSTNEKLFF
DNA: TGCGCCAGCAGCCATCCAAGGGGCAGGCCATCAACTAATGAAAAACTGTTTTTT

size: once
D: NA
V: TRBV5-4
J: TRBJ1-1
CDR3: CASSLVSGEAFF
DNA: TGTGCCAGCAGCTTGGTGAGCGGGGAAGCTTTCTTT

size: once
D: NA
V: TRBV11-3
J: TRBJ2-1
CDR3: CASSLEGGTYNEQFF
DNA: TGTGCCAGCAGCTTGGAGGGGGGGACCTACAATGAGCAGTTCTTC

size: NA
D: NA
V: TRBV5-1
J: TRBJ2-7
CDR3: CASSLGQPRSYEQYF
DNA: TGCGCCAGCAGCCTCGGACAGCCCCGCTCCTACGAGCAGTACTTC

size: NA
D: TRBD1
V: TRBV7-2
J: TRBJ1-5
CDR3: CASSLTGGGNQPQHF
DNA: TGTGCCAGCAGCTTGACAGGGGGCGGCAATCAGCCCCAGCATTTT

size: NA
D: NA
V: TRBV19
J: TRBJ2-4
CDR3: CASSFGQSINIQYF
DNA: TGTGCCAGTAGTTTCGGACAGTCGATAAACATTCAGTACTTC

size: NA
D: NA
V: TRBV4-3
J: TRBJ1-2
CDR3: CASSQDQNPGGRNYGYTF
DNA: TGCGCCAGCAGCCAAGATCAAAATCCGGGGGGGCGGAACTATGGCTACACCTTC

size: NA
D: NA
V: TRBV5-4
J: TRBJ2-7
CDR3: CASSLMEDSYEQYF
DNA: TGTGCCAGCAGCTTGATGGAGGATTCCTACGAGCAGTACTTC

size: NA
D: NA
V: TRBV9
J: TRBJ2-1
CDR3: CASSIGTYNEQFF
DNA: TGTGCCAGCAGCATCGGGACCTACAATGAGCAGTTCTTC

size: NA
D: NA
V: TRBV12-3/TRBV12-4
J: TRBJ1-2
CDR3: CASSRGQFYGYTF
DNA: TGTGCCAGCAGTCGCGGACAGTTCTATGGCTACACCTTC

size: NA
D: TRBD1
V: TRBV30
J: TRBJ1-5
CDR3: CASGTGNQPQHF
DNA: TGTGCCTCGGGGACAGGGAATCAGCCCCAGCATTTT

size: NA
D: NA
V: TRBV7-9
J: TRBJ2-3
CDR3: CASSLGGRWTDTQYF
DNA: TGTGCCAGCAGCTTAGGAGGGAGGTGGACAGATACGCAGTATTTT

size: few
D: NA
V: TRBV10-3
J: TRBJ1-1
CDR3: CAISGGGIAEAFF
DNA: TGTGCCATCAGTGGGGGGGGGATCGCTGAAGCTTTCTTT